This TCR beta chain came from a study of spatial heterogeneity in lung cancer. CDR1 and CDR2 from the germline V gene are SEHNR and FQNEAQ (reference sequence). The CDR3 runs 12 residues. One entry per CDR3 protein, called by TCRdb with MiXCR from the 5' RACE reads. Among about 43,000 distinct CDR3 sequences listed, approximately 22% were seen once. With regard to this clonotype: Just one base apart from a much larger clone, this may be a read error.

The time point: blood at routine non-recurrence follow-up after resection. V gene TRBV7-9 combines with J gene TRBJ2-7, with 7 bases lining up with TRBD1. The sequence was obtained from a female donor with early-stage non-small cell lung cancer. Sample: PBMCs, taken at follow-up. The CDR3 DNA reads TGTGCCAGCAGCCGCGACAGGGCCGAGGAGTACGTC. Amino acids: CASSRDRAEEYV.